This T cell receptor beta chain was documented in a study of shared clonotypes between healthy human individuals. Whole-study context: Used for every donor were three CD4 naive, three CD4 memory, two CD8 naive and one CD8 memory plate.

Concerning this clone: Its antigen remains unknown.

CD4+ cells were split into CD45RA+ naive and CD45RA-negative memory subsets. Broader study findings: Sampling included only blood; tissue repertoires likely differ. Generation probabilities of non-shared clonotypes were lower (relative to those shared by all four donors).

The CDR3 extends over 13 amino acids. Germline lookup yields CDR1 MNHNS and CDR2 SASEGT. The germline V and J ends were trimmed by 6 bases and 4 bases, with 12 bases remaining between them. Libraries were prepared by immunoSEQ multiplex PCR; TCRdb keeps only in-frame clonotypes and omits some of them. The sample consists of roughly 2 million clones, 85% to 95% of them appearing once. The receptor was derived from a man between 18 and 29 years old in good health. Sequenced material: naive CD4+ T cells sorted from blood. This sample's subset: CD45RA+ positively selected. The chain uses TRBV6-1 and TRBJ1-2, with a weak D call TRBD1 (6 bases). This chain's CDR3 is CASRYGQPYGYTF. DNA of the CDR3: TGTGCCAGCAGATACGGACAGCCCTATGGCTACACCTTC.